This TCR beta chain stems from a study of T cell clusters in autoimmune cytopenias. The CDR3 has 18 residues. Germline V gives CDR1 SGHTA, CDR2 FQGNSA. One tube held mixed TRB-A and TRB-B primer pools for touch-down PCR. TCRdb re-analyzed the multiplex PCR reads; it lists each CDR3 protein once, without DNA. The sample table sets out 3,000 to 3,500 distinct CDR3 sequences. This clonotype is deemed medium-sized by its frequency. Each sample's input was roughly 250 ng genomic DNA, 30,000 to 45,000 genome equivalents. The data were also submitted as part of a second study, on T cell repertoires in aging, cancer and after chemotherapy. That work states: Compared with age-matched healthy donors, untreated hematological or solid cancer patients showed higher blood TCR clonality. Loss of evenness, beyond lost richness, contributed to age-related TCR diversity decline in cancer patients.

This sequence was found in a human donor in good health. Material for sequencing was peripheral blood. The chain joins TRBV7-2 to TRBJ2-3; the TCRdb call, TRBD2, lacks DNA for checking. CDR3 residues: CASSYTSAGGILTDTQYF.